The 31 T cell receptor beta chains below were found in one sample sequenced in a study of blood T cell repertoires in COVID-19. Sequenced by immunoSEQ multiplex PCR; TCRdb stores in-frame clones only, minus some. The sample consists of about half a million clones, 75% to 90% of them appearing once. The material sequenced was peripheral blood. These receptor sequences come from a human donor in a cohort sampled during active COVID-19.

The V and J genes are TRBV10-1 and TRBJ1-4; no reliable D call. Germline V lookup: CDR1 WNHNN, CDR2 SYGVQD (reference sequence). The CDR3 loop spans 14 amino acids. V lost 6 bases to trimming and J lost 5 bases, with 13 bases between them. Here the CDR3 reads CASRGSGGNEKLFF. The CDR3 nucleotides are TGCGCCAGCAGGGGTAGCGGAGGGAATGAAAAACTGTTTTTT.

This clone was found a few times. The chain uses TRBV4-3 and TRBJ1-5; weak D call: TRBD1 (5 bases). Per the germline V gene, CDR1 is LGHNA and CDR2 is YSLEER. V lost 0 bases and J 6 bases, leaving 9 bases between the germline ends. The CDR3 has 14 residues. The CDR3 loop is CASSQDYGGQPQHF. CDR3 DNA: TGCGCCAGCAGCCAAGATTACGGGGGTCAGCCCCAGCATTTT.

This sequence joins TRBV4-1 and TRBJ2-1; the D is unclear. V was cut by 0 bases and J by 5 bases, with 8 bases left in between. Germline V gives CDR1 MGHRA, CDR2 YSYEKL. The CDR3 sequence is 14 residues long. The CDR3 loop is CASSQDRENNEQFF. The CDR3 DNA sequence: TGCGCCAGCAGCCAAGATAGAGAGAACAATGAGCAGTTCTTC.

This sequence joins TRBV7-9 and TRBJ1-2; the match to TRBD1 covers 7 bases. CDR1 is SEHNR and CDR2 is FQNEAQ in the germline V gene (reference sequence). The CDR3 contains 13 residues. V gave up 4 bases and J gave up 8 bases; unmatched junction bases: 7. CDR3 bases: TGTGCCAGCAGCTACGCAGGGGGTAGGGGCTACACCTTC. It codes for CASSYAGGRGYTF.

This sequence joins TRBV5-6 and TRBJ1-3; D not certain. The CDR3 covers 15 residues. V was shortened by 4 bases and J by 0 bases, with 11 bases between the two germline ends. CDR1 is SGHDT and CDR2 is YYEEEE in the germline V gene. CDR3 DNA: TGTGCCAGCAGCAAAGGACTTCTCTCTGGAAACACCATATATTTT. This sequence encodes CASSKGLLSGNTIYF.

V usage is TRBV7-3 and J usage is TRBJ1-2; D not resolved. Trimming took off 2 bases at V and 3 bases at J, with 10 bases between the two ends. The CDR3 runs to 14 residues. Per germline, CDR1 SGHTA and CDR2 FQGTGA. The CDR3 region is CASSLSRGDYGYTF. CDR3 sequence (DNA): TGTGCCAGCAGCTTATCACGCGGAGACTATGGCTACACCTTC.

The V gene is TRBV30, the J gene TRBJ1-4; no clear D gene. V lost 2 bases and J lost 3, with 10 bases in between. The CDR3 sequence is 14 residues long. Germline values: CDR1 GTSNPN, CDR2 SVGIG (reference sequence). CDR3 nucleotide sequence: TGTGCCTGGAGTCCCGGGATAGCTAATGAAAAACTGTTTTTT. It yields the protein CAWSPGIANEKLFF. Supplemented by reference TRBV30 and TRBJ1-4, the full variable domain reads SQTIHQWPATLVQPVGSPLSLECTVEGTSNPNLYWYRQAAGRGLQLLFYSVGIGQISSEVPQNLSASRPQDRQFILSSKKLLLSDSGFYLCAWSPGIANEKLFFGSGTQLSVL.

This clone has at least ten counts. A junction boundary mismatches the germline segment, possibly from a read error. This chain uses TRBV7-7 with TRBJ1-5, with D hard to call. CDR1 and CDR2 from the germline V gene are SSHAT and FNYEAQ (reference sequence). This CDR3 is built from 15 residues. The CDR3 reads CASSSLRDSNQPQHF. For the CDR3, the DNA is TGTGCTAGCAGCTCCTTGAGGGATAGCAATCAGCCCCAGCATTTT.

The chain combines TRBV28 with TRBJ2-7; a weak D match, TRBD1 (6 bases). The CDR3 length is 14 residues. Germline-derived CDR1 and CDR2 are MDHEN and SYDVKM. V was pared by 6 bases and J by 4 bases, with 16 bases between. The DNA of the CDR3 is TGTGCCAGCAGAACTCAGGGGTGGTCTTACGAGCAGTACTTC. It specifies CASRTQGWSYEQYF.

This clone has just one count. In nucleotides, the CDR3 is TGTGCCAGCAGCCCGGATTGGCTAGGGCAGCGGAATGAGCAGTTCTTC. It is translated as CASSPDWLGQRNEQFF. The chain uses TRBV7-3 and TRBJ2-1; perhaps TRBD2 as D (5 bases). Trimming cost V 5 bases and J 7 bases, with 21 bases left between them. This CDR3 has 16 amino acids. The germline V gene encodes CDR1 SGHTA and CDR2 FQGTGA.

The chain recombines TRBV24-1 with TRBJ2-6; 7 nucleotides align to TRBD1. The germline V gene encodes CDR1 KGHDR and CDR2 SFDVKD. CDR3 length equals 18 residues. The ends lost 2 bases at V and 4 bases at J; junction bases unmatched: 10. CDR3 DNA sequence: TGTGCCACCAGTGATTCCGACAGGGTCGGACTCGGGGCCAACGTCCTGACTTTC. It is translated as CATSDSDRVGLGANVLTF.

V usage is TRBV19 and J usage is TRBJ1-3; 7 bases align to TRBD1. V lost 5 bases and J lost 6; bases outside the gene matches: 7. CDR1 LNHDA and CDR2 SQIVND come from the germline V gene (reference sequence). The CDR3 has 14 amino acids. The CDR3 loop reads CASSLTGTANTIYF. For the CDR3, the DNA is TGTGCCAGTAGTCTCACCGGGACAGCAAACACCATATATTTT.

This clone was observed at least ten times. The J gene is TRBJ1-2, the V gene TRBV28; the match to TRBD1 covers 7 bases. The CDR3 spans 15 residues. Trimming removed 4 bases from V and 8 bases from J; junction bases left unmatched: 13. Germline lookup yields CDR1 MDHEN and CDR2 SYDVKM. DNA of the CDR3: TGTGCCAGCAGTTCCTCTGAGACAGGGCTTCGCGGCTACACCTTC. Amino acid sequence: CASSSSETGLRGYTF.

CDR3 amino acids: CASSLFSRGTTNEKLFF. CDR3 nucleotides: TGCGCCAGCAGCCTTTTTTCTAGGGGCACAACTAATGAAAAACTGTTTTTT. The V call is TRBV5-1, the J call TRBJ1-4; maybe TRBD1 (5 bases). Germline V gene lookup returns CDR1 SGHRS and CDR2 YFSETQ. V dropped 4 bases and J dropped 0 bases, with 16 bases sitting between them. The CDR3 totals 17 residues.

The V call is TRBV24-1, the J call TRBJ2-1; D possibly corresponds to TRBD2 (5 bases). V lost 4 bases and J 8 bases, leaving 11 bases between the germline ends. This CDR3 comprises 13 residues. Germline CDR1 reads KGHDR; CDR2 reads SFDVKD. The CDR3: CATSDPDFHEQFF. CDR3 in DNA: TGTGCCACCAGTGACCCGGACTTTCATGAGCAGTTCTTC.

This rearrangement joins TRBV19 to TRBJ1-5, with D possibly matching TRBD1 (5 bases). This CDR3 spans 14 amino acids. CDR1 and CDR2 from the germline V gene are LNHDA and SQIVND (reference sequence). The V and J ends lost 5 bases and 2 bases respectively, with 10 bases between them. The DNA of the CDR3 is TGTGCCAGTAGTTTCATAGGGGGCAATCAGCCCCAGCATTTT. This codes for CASSFIGGNQPQHF.

This chain links TRBV5-4 with TRBJ2-5; tentatively, D is TRBD2 (6 bases). Trimming removed 3 bases at V and 1 base at J, with 16 bases between. This CDR3 has 16 amino acids. Germline V gives CDR1 SGHNT, CDR2 YYREEE (reference sequence). The chain's CDR3 is CASSSKKGLIQETQYF. The CDR3 bases are TGTGCCAGCAGCTCCAAAAAAGGACTAATCCAAGAGACCCAGTACTTC.

The chain links TRBV6-1 to TRBJ2-5; D gene uncertain. The V gene's germline CDR1 is MNHNS and CDR2 SASEGT. The ends were cut back, 0 bases at V and 9 bases at J, with 14 bases in the middle. The CDR3 has 14 amino acids. The CDR3 DNA follows: TGTGCCAGCAGTGAAGCGCGGCTTTCCCTCGCCCAGTACTTC. Its translation: CASSEARLSLAQYF.

The chain recombines TRBV2 with TRBJ1-6; D possibly corresponds to TRBD1 (6 bases). The CDR3 length is 17 residues. V lost 5 bases to trimming and J lost 2 bases, with 16 bases between them. Per germline, CDR1 SNHLY and CDR2 FYNNEI. The CDR3 DNA reads as TGTGCCAGCAGTTTTTCCCCACAGGGAGCCTATAATTCACCCCTCCACTTT. Translation gives CASSFSPQGAYNSPLHF.

The chain links TRBV24-1 to TRBJ2-2, with a possible D match to TRBD2 (5 bases). The CDR3 runs 13 residues. V lost 4 bases, J lost 13 bases, and 15 bases lay in between. CDR1 is KGHDR and CDR2 is SFDVKD in the germline V gene. The CDR3 bases are TGTGCCACCAGTGACAAATCCCCCGGAGGGCTGTTTTTT. Residues: CATSDKSPGGLFF.

The chain joins TRBV18 to TRBJ1-5; D perhaps matches TRBD1 (6 bases). There are 16 residues in the CDR3. V was pared by 4 bases and J by 0 bases, with 13 bases between. CDR1 and CDR2 from the germline V gene are KGHSH and LQKENI. The CDR3 nucleotides read TGTGCCAGCTCACAAGAGAGGGGGGGTAGCAATCAGCCCCAGCATTTT. It specifies CASSQERGGSNQPQHF.

Points on this clone: One end of the junction does not line up with germline, which may come from a read error. The rearrangement uses TRBV7-2 and TRBJ2-3; the match to TRBD2 covers 7 bases. There are 12 residues in the CDR3. Germline CDR1 SGHTA, CDR2 FQGNSA. The CDR3, as DNA: TGTGCCAGCAGCCCCGGACTAGGTTCGGGTACTTTT. Amino acids: CASSPGLGSGTF. The full variable domain, rest sourced from reference TRBV7-2 and TRBJ2-3, is GAGVSQSPSNKVTEKGKDVELRCDPISGHTALYWYRQSLGQGLEFLIYFQGNSAPDKSGLPSDRFSAERTGGSVSTLTIQRTQQEDSAVYLCASSPGLGSGTFGPGTRLTVL.

The V gene is TRBV13, the J gene TRBJ2-7, with TRBD2 identical over 7 bases. The CDR3 consists of 16 residues. V was clipped by 4 bases and J by 7 bases; unmatched bases: 16. Germline CDR1 and CDR2: PRHDT and FYEKMQ (reference sequence). The CDR3 loop reads CASSSAGGRGVREQYF. Here the CDR3 DNA reads TGTGCCAGCAGCTCCGCGGGCGGGAGAGGTGTTCGGGAGCAGTACTTC. Full variable domain (rest looked up from reference TRBV13 and TRBJ2-7): AAGVIQSPRHLIKEKRETATLKCYPIPRHDTVYWYQQGPGQDPQFLISFYEKMQSDKGSIPDRFSAQQFSDYHSELNMSSLELGDSALYFCASSSAGGRGVREQYFGPGTRLTVT.

The J gene is TRBJ2-1, the V gene TRBV28; 10 nucleotides agree with TRBD2. The CDR3 sequence is 16 residues long. Looked up from germline, CDR1 is MDHEN and CDR2 is SYDVKM. The V segment lost 2 bases and the J segment 5 bases; nucleotides outside the gene matches: 6. CDR3 sequence (DNA): TGTGCCAGCAGTTTACCGGGCCTAGCGGGAGACAATGAGCAGTTCTTC. Protein sequence: CASSLPGLAGDNEQFF.

The chain combines TRBV28 with TRBJ1-2; 8 bases line up with TRBD1. Germline CDR1 is MDHEN and CDR2 is SYDVKM. This CDR3 region has 16 residues. The junction had 14 bases not matched to a gene; V was cut back by 3 bases and J by 8 bases. The CDR3 bases are TGTGCCAGCAGTTTGATTGATCCCGACAGGGGTAACGGCTACACCTTC. It specifies CASSLIDPDRGNGYTF.

This clone was found a few times. The chain has TRBV6-5 and TRBJ1-5, with unresolved D. Germline CDR1 MNHEY, CDR2 SVGAGI. Trimming removed 0 bases from V and 4 bases from J, with 13 bases in between. This CDR3 has 16 amino acids. As DNA, the CDR3 is TGTGCCAGCAGTTACTCCGCCACGCGCAAGAATCAGCCCCAGCATTTT. Translation gives CASSYSATRKNQPQHF.

This chain joins TRBV7-3 and TRBJ1-2; 7 nucleotides line up with TRBD1. The CDR3 spans 18 residues. V was clipped by 0 bases and J by 1 base; unmatched bases: 11. Germline V gene data show CDR1 as SGHTA and CDR2 as FQGTGA. This chain's CDR3 is CASSLTGDSSTVNYGYTF. In DNA, the CDR3 is TGTGCCAGCAGCTTAACAGGGGACAGCTCTACAGTTAACTATGGCTACACCTTC.

The chain employs TRBV5-4 and TRBJ1-1, with D possibly being TRBD1 (5 bases). The V end lost 2 bases, the J end lost 4 bases, and 9 bases lay between the germline ends. Per germline, CDR1 SGHNT and CDR2 YYREEE (reference sequence). The CDR3 loop spans 13 amino acids. CDR3 in DNA: TGTGCCAGCAGCTTTGTGGGGGGCACTGAAGCTTTCTTT. Translated, it gives CASSFVGGTEAFF.

This sequence joins TRBV7-2 and TRBJ1-2; 8 bases align to TRBD1. V was pared by 5 bases and J by 6 bases, with 11 bases of the junction left unmatched. Germline assignment: CDR1 SGHTA and CDR2 FQGNSA. The CDR3 consists of 15 residues. The CDR3 region is CASSPGQGGVDGYTF. The CDR3 DNA follows: TGTGCCAGCAGCCCTGGACAGGGTGGCGTGGATGGCTACACCTTC.

The chain's CDR3 is CAWSLTTGTQKLFF. CDR3 nucleotides: TGTGCCTGGAGTCTTACAACAGGGACCCAAAAACTGTTTTTT. The rearrangement links TRBV30 to TRBJ1-4, with D tentatively TRBD1 (6 bases). This CDR3 contains 14 residues. The germline V and J ends were trimmed by 2 bases and 9 bases, with 16 bases remaining between them. Looked up from germline, CDR1 is GTSNPN and CDR2 is SVGIG (reference sequence). The whole variable domain, filled in from reference TRBV30 and TRBJ1-4, reads SQTIHQWPATLVQPVGSPLSLECTVEGTSNPNLYWYRQAAGRGLQLLFYSVGIGQISSEVPQNLSASRPQDRQFILSSKKLLLSDSGFYLCAWSLTTGTQKLFFGSGTQLSVL.

The V call is TRBV27, the J call TRBJ2-1; 7 nucleotides agree with TRBD2. This CDR3 region has 15 residues. CDR1 and CDR2 from the germline V gene are MNHEY and SMNVEV (reference sequence). With V trimmed by 5 bases and J by 6 bases, 10 bases remained unmatched. The CDR3 here is CASSPFHGGSNEQFF. CDR3 DNA sequence: TGTGCCAGCAGTCCCTTCCATGGCGGGAGCAATGAGCAGTTCTTC.